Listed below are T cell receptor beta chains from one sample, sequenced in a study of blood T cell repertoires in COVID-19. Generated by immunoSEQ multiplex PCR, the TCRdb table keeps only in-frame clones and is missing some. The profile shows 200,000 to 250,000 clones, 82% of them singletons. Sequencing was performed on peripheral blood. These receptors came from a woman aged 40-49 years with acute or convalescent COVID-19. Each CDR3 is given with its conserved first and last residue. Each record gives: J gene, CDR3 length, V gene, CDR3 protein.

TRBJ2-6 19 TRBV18 CASSPLWTGGPSGANVLTF
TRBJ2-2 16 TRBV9 CASNRGLAGVTGELFF
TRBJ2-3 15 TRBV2 CASRFSGTGQDTQYF
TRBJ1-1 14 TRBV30 CAWDTGALNTEAFF
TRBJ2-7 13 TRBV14 CASSQLRETEQYF
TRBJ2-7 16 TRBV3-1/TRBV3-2 CASSQLATGGRNEQYF
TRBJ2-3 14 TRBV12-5 CASGTRLSTDTQYF
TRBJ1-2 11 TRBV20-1 CSALTNYGYTF
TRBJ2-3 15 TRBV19 CASSISPSGADTQYF
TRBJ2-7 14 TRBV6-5 CASRFGGSSYEQYF
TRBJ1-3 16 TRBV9 CASSVDKGPSGNTIYF
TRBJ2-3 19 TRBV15 CATSRGGTSGRSSTDTQYF
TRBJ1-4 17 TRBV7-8 CASSSYPGTGVDEKLFF
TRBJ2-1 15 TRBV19 CASSIGLERPNEQFF
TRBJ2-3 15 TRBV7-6 CASSPYAGLIDTQYF
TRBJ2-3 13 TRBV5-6 CASSFPRIDTQYF
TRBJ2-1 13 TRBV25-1 CASGTSGDNEQFF
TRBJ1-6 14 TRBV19 CASAGTGNNSPLHF
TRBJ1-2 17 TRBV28 CASSPLGTGVTNYGYTF
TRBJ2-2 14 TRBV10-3 CAIRDRDDTGELFF
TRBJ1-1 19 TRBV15 CATSREIPNVGMGNTEAFF
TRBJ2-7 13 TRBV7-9 CASSFTNGYEQYF
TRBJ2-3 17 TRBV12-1 CASSLPPSGSSTDTQYF
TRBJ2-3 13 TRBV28 CASKLAGPDTQYF
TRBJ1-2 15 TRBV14 CASSHGTGEYYGYTF
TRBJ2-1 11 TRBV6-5 CASLTGFEQFF
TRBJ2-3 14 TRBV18 CASTTSGQTDTQYF
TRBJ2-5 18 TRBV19 CASSISASVRGQQETQYF
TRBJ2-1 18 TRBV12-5 CASGLVSFMDRASGEQFF
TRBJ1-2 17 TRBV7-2 CASSSTIQGALVDGYTF
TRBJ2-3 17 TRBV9 CASSVESSGSWSDTQYF
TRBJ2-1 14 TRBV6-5 CASTKGGFYNEQFF
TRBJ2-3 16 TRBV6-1 CASSDYLTGGTDTQYF
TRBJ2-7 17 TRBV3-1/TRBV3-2 CASSQRIGGRGFYEQYF
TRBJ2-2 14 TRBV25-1 CASARNRVGGELFF
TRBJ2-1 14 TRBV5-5 CASSRGGNYNEQFF
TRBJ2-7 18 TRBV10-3 CAISESGLAGGPDNEQYF
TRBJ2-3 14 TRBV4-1 CASSRSERADTQYF
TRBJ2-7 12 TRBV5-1 CASSVGSYEQYF
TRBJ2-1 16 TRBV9 CASSVAPTGGQNEQFF
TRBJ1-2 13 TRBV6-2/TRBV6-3 CASSRDNNYGYTF
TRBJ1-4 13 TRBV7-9 CAIKGQRNEKLFF
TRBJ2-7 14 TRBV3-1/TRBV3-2 CASSQELAAYEQYF
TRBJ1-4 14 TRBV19 CASSIRGHGEKLFF
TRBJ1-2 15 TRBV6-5 CASSYSREGLRGYTF
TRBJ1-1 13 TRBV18 CASSPLGVTEAFF
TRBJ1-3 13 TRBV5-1 CASRATGGNTIYF
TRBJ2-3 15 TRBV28 CASGQTGDSTDTQYF
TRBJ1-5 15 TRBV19 CASSPTQGRSQPQHF
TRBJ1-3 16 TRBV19 CASSIVTGFSGNTIYF
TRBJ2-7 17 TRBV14 CASSQEPRTSGRVVQYF
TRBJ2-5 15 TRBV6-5 CASKRWGEAQETQYF
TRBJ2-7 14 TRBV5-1 CASSPGLVPNEQYF